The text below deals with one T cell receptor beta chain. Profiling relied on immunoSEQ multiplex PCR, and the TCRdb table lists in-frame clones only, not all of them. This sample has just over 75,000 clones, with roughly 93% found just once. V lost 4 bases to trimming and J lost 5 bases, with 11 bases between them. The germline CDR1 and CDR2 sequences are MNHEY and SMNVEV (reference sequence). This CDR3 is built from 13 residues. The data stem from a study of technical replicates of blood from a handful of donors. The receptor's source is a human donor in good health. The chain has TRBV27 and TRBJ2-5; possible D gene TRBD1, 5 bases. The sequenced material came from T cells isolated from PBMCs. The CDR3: CASSSGYRETQYF. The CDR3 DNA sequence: TGTGCCAGCAGTTCAGGGTATCGCGAGACCCAGTACTTC.